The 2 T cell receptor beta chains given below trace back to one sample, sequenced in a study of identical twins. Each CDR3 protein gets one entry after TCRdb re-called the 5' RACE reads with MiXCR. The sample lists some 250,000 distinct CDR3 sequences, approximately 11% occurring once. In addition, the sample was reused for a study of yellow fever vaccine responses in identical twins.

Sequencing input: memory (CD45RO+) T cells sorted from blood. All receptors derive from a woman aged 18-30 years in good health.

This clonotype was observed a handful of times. The CDR3 nucleotides read TGCGCCAGCAGCTTAACGGGACATCCGAACACTGAAGCTTTCTTT. Translating it yields CASSLTGHPNTEAFF. The chain combines TRBV5-1 with TRBJ1-1, with D perhaps matching TRBD1 (6 bases). The ends were cut back, 2 bases at V and 1 base at J, with 12 bases in the middle. Per germline, CDR1 SGHRS and CDR2 YFSETQ. This CDR3 region has 15 residues.

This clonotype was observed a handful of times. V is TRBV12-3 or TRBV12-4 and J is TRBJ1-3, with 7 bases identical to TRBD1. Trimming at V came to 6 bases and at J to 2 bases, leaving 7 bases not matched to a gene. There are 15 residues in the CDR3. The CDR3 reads CASSYGTEPGNTIYF. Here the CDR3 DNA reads TGTGCCAGCAGCTATGGGACAGAACCTGGAAACACCATATATTTT.